One and the same sample provided the 16 T cell receptor beta chains below, sequenced in a study of beta chain features in type 1 diabetes. Broader study findings: Within each of all four CD4+ subsets, Type 1 diabetes patients had TCRB CDR3s that were moderately but significantly shorter.

No cognate antigen is known for these TCRs. Reverse transcribing all isolated RNA meant expressed TCRB transcripts were sequenced. TCRdb's copy holds only in-frame clones and misses some; the assay was immunoSEQ multiplex PCR. The data show under 400,000 clones, about 12% seen once. The sequenced material came from naive CD4+ T cells from blood. All receptors derive from a young woman with type 1 diabetes.

This rearrangement joins TRBV30 to TRBJ1-3; 7 bases match TRBD1. The CDR3 has 13 residues. CDR1 is GTSNPN, CDR2 SVGIG, per germline (reference sequence). J gave up 4 bases and V 0 bases, and 0 bases lay outside the gene matches. CDR3 sequence (DNA): TGTGCCTGGAGTGTGACAGGGGGAAACACCATATATTTT. Protein product: CAWSVTGGNTIYF.

The chain employs TRBV9 and TRBJ1-2, with a possible D match to TRBD1 (5 bases). There are 16 residues in the CDR3. Trimming left V 0 bases short and J 4 bases short, with 16 bases between. Germline values: CDR1 SGDLS, CDR2 YYNGEE. The CDR3 spells CASSVGPGGLVYGYTF. The CDR3 region has the DNA TGTGCCAGCAGCGTAGGCCCCGGGGGACTTGTCTATGGCTACACCTTC.

The CDR3 protein is CASSPEGSMNTEAFF. Written as DNA, the CDR3 is TGTGCCAGCTCACCGGAGGGCAGCATGAACACTGAAGCTTTCTTT. V is TRBV18 and J is TRBJ1-1; D is unclear. V lost 3 bases and J 0 bases, leaving 11 bases between the germline ends. Germline CDR1 and CDR2: KGHSH and LQKENI. The CDR3 is 15 residues long.

This clone was seen a few times. Other DNA sequences in this sample translate to the same CDR3. The V gene is TRBV6-5, the J gene TRBJ2-2, with a tentative D call TRBD2 (6 bases). CDR1 is MNHEY, CDR2 SVGAGI, per germline. CDR3 length: 14 amino acids. Trimming took 4 bases from V and 5 from J, leaving 11 bases between them. The CDR3 nucleotides read TGTGCCAGCAGTTCCGGGACTGCGACCGGGGAGCTGTTTTTT. Its protein product is CASSSGTATGELFF.

This clone showed up just a few times. This chain links TRBV20-1 with TRBJ2-7; D unresolved. The CDR3 sequence is 10 residues long. CDR1 DFQATT and CDR2 SNEGSKA come from the germline V gene (reference sequence). The ends were cut back, 5 bases at V and 2 bases at J, with 4 bases in the middle. The CDR3 loop reads CSAGPYEQYF. DNA of the CDR3: TGCAGTGCTGGCCCCTACGAGCAGTACTTC.

This clone came up a few times. This chain uses TRBV28 with TRBJ2-7; D unresolved. Germline V gene lookup returns CDR1 MDHEN and CDR2 SYDVKM. V was clipped by 6 bases and J by 4 bases, with 7 bases between them. The CDR3 has 11 residues. This chain's CDR3 is CASRANYEQYF. In DNA, the CDR3 is TGTGCCAGCAGAGCAAATTACGAGCAGTACTTC. Full variable domain (outside the CDR3, taken from reference TRBV28 and TRBJ2-7): DVKVTQSSRYLVKRTGEKVFLECVQDMDHENMFWYRQDPGLGLRLIYFSYDVKMKEKGDIPEGYSVSREKKERFSLILESASTNQTSMYLCASRANYEQYFGPGTRLTVT.

The sample holds a few counts of this clone. J is TRBJ1-1 and V is TRBV7-8, with 8 nucleotides matching TRBD1. This CDR3 has 13 amino acids. With 8 bases clipped from V and 5 bases from J, the junction kept 7 bases outside the gene matches. CDR1 and CDR2 (germline): SGHVS, FQNEAQ. CDR3 DNA: TGTGCCAGCGGAATCAGGGGGCTTACTGAAGCTTTCTTT. This encodes CASGIRGLTEAFF.

The chain combines TRBV7-2 with TRBJ2-3, with D possibly being TRBD1 (5 bases). The germline CDR1 and CDR2 sequences are SGHTA and FQGNSA. The CDR3 loop spans 15 amino acids. Trimming shortened V by 4 bases and J by 0 bases, and 11 bases separated the two germline ends. The chain's CDR3 is CASSWRQPSTDTQYF. Written as DNA, the CDR3 is TGTGCCAGCAGCTGGCGACAGCCGAGCACAGATACGCAGTATTTT.

The chain joins TRBV4-1 to TRBJ2-1, with a tentative D call TRBD1 (6 bases). Germline V lookup: CDR1 MGHRA, CDR2 YSYEKL. V was trimmed by 1 base and J by 4 bases, leaving 11 bases between them. The CDR3 totals 15 residues. CDR3 amino acids: CASSQVGAAYNEQFF. The CDR3, as DNA: TGCGCCAGCAGCCAAGTGGGGGCCGCGTACAATGAGCAGTTCTTC.

This clone has a handful of counts. The V gene is TRBV4-3, the J gene TRBJ2-7, with TRBD1 identical over 9 bases. Germline-derived CDR1 and CDR2 are LGHNA and YSLEER. After removal of 8 bases from V and 0 bases from J, the junction contained 8 bases not matched to a gene. The CDR3 totals 15 residues. The chain's CDR3 is CASAGGQGSSYEQYF. The CDR3 region has the DNA TGCGCCAGCGCAGGCGGACAGGGGTCCTCCTACGAGCAGTACTTC.

The chain carries TRBV25-1 and TRBJ2-7; 9 bases match TRBD1. This CDR3 region has 13 residues. Losses at the gene ends were 4 bases for V and 5 bases for J; bases not matched to a gene: 3. Germline V CDR1 and CDR2: MGHDK, SYGVNS. The CDR3 DNA reads as TGTGCCAGCAGTGGGGACAGGGACCACGAGCAGTACTTC. This sequence encodes CASSGDRDHEQYF.

The table lists this clone with a few counts. This chain joins TRBV9 and TRBJ2-5; the D gene is possibly TRBD2 (6 bases). The CDR3 covers 16 residues. V lost 0 bases and J lost 0, with 12 bases in between. The germline CDR1 and CDR2 sequences are SGDLS and YYNGEE. CDR3 sequence (DNA): TGTGCCAGCAGCGTAGCTGCGGGATTGTACCAAGAGACCCAGTACTTC. Its protein is CASSVAAGLYQETQYF.

This clone showed up just a few times. The chain is built from TRBV7-9 and TRBJ1-1, with a tentative D call TRBD1 (6 bases). V lost 1 base to trimming and J lost 0 bases, with 15 bases between them. This CDR3 region has 17 residues. Germline V gene lookup returns CDR1 SEHNR and CDR2 FQNEAQ (reference sequence). As DNA, the CDR3 is TGTGCCAGCAGCTTAGATGGCGGGGGCCCCATGAACACTGAAGCTTTCTTT. It specifies CASSLDGGGPMNTEAFF.

The chain links TRBV28 to TRBJ2-7, with a weak D call TRBD1 (6 bases). The CDR3 consists of 15 residues. Trimming pared 4 bases from V and 3 bases from J, leaving 16 bases between. From germline, CDR1 is MDHEN and CDR2 SYDVKM. The CDR3 DNA sequence: TGTGCCAGCAGTTCCATCACAGGGACCTACTACGAGCAGTACTTC. This gives the protein CASSSITGTYYEQYF. The full variable domain, with the rest looked up from reference TRBV28 and TRBJ2-7, is DVKVTQSSRYLVKRTGEKVFLECVQDMDHENMFWYRQDPGLGLRLIYFSYDVKMKEKGDIPEGYSVSREKKERFSLILESASTNQTSMYLCASSSITGTYYEQYFGPGTRLTVT.

This clone was detected a few times. The chain's CDR3 is CASSQDRAGSSYNEQFF. In DNA, the CDR3 is TGCGCCAGCAGCCAAGATCGGGCGGGGAGCTCCTACAATGAGCAGTTCTTC. The chain couples TRBV4-3 to TRBJ2-1; D possibly corresponds to TRBD2 (6 bases). This CDR3 has 17 amino acids. V was pared by 0 bases and J by 0 bases, with 12 bases between. Germline V gene data show CDR1 as LGHNA and CDR2 as YSLEER.

Only a few counts were recorded for this clone. The chain uses TRBV5-1 and TRBJ1-3, with D perhaps matching TRBD1 (6 bases). Trimming took off 0 bases at V and 1 base at J, with 8 bases between the two ends. This CDR3 is 15 amino acids long. CDR1 is SGHRS, CDR2 YFSETQ, per germline. In DNA form, the CDR3 reads TGCGCCAGCAGCTTGGAGGGGGAATCTGGAAACACCATATATTTT. Translation gives CASSLEGESGNTIYF.